Listed below are T cell receptor beta chains from one sample, sequenced in a study of Ad26.COV2.S vaccination and SARS-CoV-2 variants. Using immunoSEQ multiplex PCR, the repertoire was profiled, and TCRdb retains in-frame clones only, with some absent. The data show 360,000 or so clones, roughly 90% seen once. The source material was peripheral blood, sampled in a trial of Ad26.COV2.S vaccine versus placebo. These receptors came from a person aged 18-60 years who received the Ad26.COV2.S COVID-19 vaccine or a placebo. Both conserved end residues are part of each CDR3. D genes are given only for firm matches. A clone size is listed for some rows: how often the clone was seen (once, few, many), or a class if it is expanded.

J gene: TRBJ1-2
D gene: NA
V gene: TRBV28
clone size: NA
CDR3 protein: CASRALKGSYTF
CDR3 DNA: TGTGCCAGCAGGGCCCTCAAGGGGTCCTACACCTTC

J gene: TRBJ2-2
D gene: NA
V gene: TRBV5-1
clone size: NA
CDR3 protein: CASRRYGGIERTGELFF
CDR3 DNA: TGCGCCAGCAGGAGGTATGGCGGGATTGAGAGGACCGGGGAGCTGTTTTTT

J gene: TRBJ1-5
D gene: NA
V gene: TRBV10-3
clone size: NA
CDR3 protein: CAIRGVAGQPQHF
CDR3 DNA: TGTGCCATCAGGGGGGTAGCGGGGCAGCCCCAGCATTTT

J gene: TRBJ2-5
D gene: NA
V gene: TRBV5-6
clone size: few
CDR3 protein: CASSLEAVETQYF
CDR3 DNA: TGTGCCAGCAGCTTGGAGGCGGTCGAGACCCAGTACTTC

J gene: TRBJ1-1
D gene: TRBD1
V gene: TRBV3-1/TRBV3-2
clone size: NA
CDR3 protein: CASSQDGRGMAEAFF
CDR3 DNA: TGTGCCAGCAGCCAAGACGGCAGGGGGATGGCTGAAGCTTTCTTT

J gene: TRBJ2-1
D gene: TRBD1
V gene: TRBV7-2
clone size: NA
CDR3 protein: CASSFGQVIRNEQFF
CDR3 DNA: TGTGCCAGCAGCTTTGGACAGGTAATTCGCAATGAGCAGTTCTTC

J gene: TRBJ2-1
D gene: NA
V gene: TRBV7-9
clone size: NA
CDR3 protein: CASSSELSYNEQFF
CDR3 DNA: TGTGCCAGCAGCTCGGAGCTATCCTACAATGAGCAGTTCTTC

J gene: TRBJ2-7
D gene: NA
V gene: TRBV6-5
clone size: NA
CDR3 protein: CASNPGLTAHYEQYF
CDR3 DNA: TGTGCCAGCAATCCGGGCCTGACTGCACACTACGAGCAGTACTTC

J gene: TRBJ2-1
D gene: NA
V gene: TRBV6-5
clone size: few
CDR3 protein: CAAGHNEQFF
CDR3 DNA: TGTGCCGCCGGCCACAATGAGCAGTTCTTC

J gene: TRBJ2-5
D gene: NA
V gene: TRBV6-6
clone size: NA
CDR3 protein: CASRTGLGGQETQYF
CDR3 DNA: TGTGCCAGCAGAACAGGACTTGGGGGCCAAGAGACCCAGTACTTC

J gene: TRBJ2-5
D gene: TRBD2
V gene: TRBV7-9
clone size: NA
CDR3 protein: CASSSLGGRTETQYF
CDR3 DNA: TGTGCCAGCAGCTCACTCGGCGGGAGGACAGAGACCCAGTACTTC

J gene: TRBJ2-1
D gene: NA
V gene: TRBV5-6
clone size: NA
CDR3 protein: CASSSGYQGFSYNEQFF
CDR3 DNA: TGTGCCAGCAGCTCGGGGTACCAGGGGTTCTCCTACAATGAGCAGTTCTTC